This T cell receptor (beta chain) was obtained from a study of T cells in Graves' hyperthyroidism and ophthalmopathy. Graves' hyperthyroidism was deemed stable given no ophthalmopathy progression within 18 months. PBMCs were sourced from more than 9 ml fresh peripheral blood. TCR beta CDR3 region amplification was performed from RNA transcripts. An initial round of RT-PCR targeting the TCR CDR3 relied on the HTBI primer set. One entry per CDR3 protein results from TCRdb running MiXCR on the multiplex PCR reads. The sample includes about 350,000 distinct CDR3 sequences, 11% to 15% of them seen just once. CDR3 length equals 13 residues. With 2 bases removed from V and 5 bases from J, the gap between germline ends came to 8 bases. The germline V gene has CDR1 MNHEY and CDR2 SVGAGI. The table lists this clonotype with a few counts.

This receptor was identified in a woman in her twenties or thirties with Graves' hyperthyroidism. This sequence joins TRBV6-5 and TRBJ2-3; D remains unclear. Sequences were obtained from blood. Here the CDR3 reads CASSYAIGDTQYF. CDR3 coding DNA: TGTGCCAGCAGTTACGCCATTGGAGATACGCAGTATTTT.